This T cell receptor (beta chain) was observed in a study of T-cell reconstitution after alpha-beta-depleted transplantation in children. Study conclusions and caveats: One year post-transplant, T-cell counts and diversity were largely derived from T cells produced anew. Where alpha-beta T cells came from about two months after transplant was reportedly several hundred expanded graft clones. Surviving thymic progenitors and recipient T cells were the source of high TCRbeta diversity at day 60 in some patients.

For TCRbeta, the library was prepared with unique molecular identifiers. In TCRdb, the PCR reads were re-called with MiXCR into one record per CDR3 protein. The sample has about 980,000 distinct CDR3 sequences, about 30% seen once; the top ten hold more than 25%. This clonotype was seen a few times. Its target is not known. The V gene end was trimmed by 4 bases and the J gene end by 6 bases; junction bases not matched to a gene: 6. The CDR3 runs to 16 residues. Germline values: CDR1 SSHAT, CDR2 FNYEAQ (reference sequence). The sequencing used PBMCs, mostly from graft donor cells, collected 360 days after TCRalphabeta/CD19-depleted stem cell transplant. This chain links TRBV7-7 with TRBJ2-2, with 12 bases matching TRBD2. The TCR sequence derives from a boy in the first two years of life who had a stem cell transplant for SCID, so the T cells may come from the graft donor. The CDR3 DNA reads as TGTGCCAGCAGCTGGACTAGCGGGGTTAACGCCGGGGAGCTGTTTTTT. Translating gives CASSWTSGVNAGELFF. Full variable domain (missing parts from reference TRBV7-7 and TRBJ2-2): GAGVSQSPRYKVTKRGQDVTLRCDPISSHATLYWYQQALGQGPEFLTYFNYEAQPDKSGLPSDRFSAERPEGSISTLTIQRTEQRDSAMYRCASSWTSGVNAGELFFGEGSRLTVL.